This T cell receptor beta chain was recovered during a study of radiotherapy plus CTLA-4 blockade in lung cancer. On the study more broadly: Objective response was observed in about 19% of patients, and disease control in roughly 30%. Whole-study results and caveats: Reported findings show early blood T cell clone dynamics, with interferon-beta, best predicted response. In blood, TCR clones derived from the tumor expanded after radiotherapy plus ipilimumab.

V was pared by 6 bases and J by 7 bases, with 10 bases between. There are 13 residues in the CDR3. CDR1 MGHDK and CDR2 SYGVNS come from the germline V gene. This clone showed up just once. Its antigen remains unidentified. In chemo-refractory metastatic non-small-cell lung cancer, patients got ipilimumab CTLA-4 blockade together with focal radiation. Only in-frame clones appear in the TCRdb table, and some are missing; sequencing was by immunoSEQ multiplex PCR. The data show about 31,000 clones, 60% to 80% seen once. The specimen comprised peripheral blood, sampled from a patient treated with radiotherapy plus ipilimumab. The V and J genes are TRBV25-1 and TRBJ1-6; no firm D call. The TCR comes from a human donor with non-small cell lung cancer who had stable disease on radiotherapy plus ipilimumab. The CDR3 reads CASRRLENSPLHF. The CDR3 DNA reads as TGTGCCAGCAGACGACTAGAAAATTCACCCCTCCACTTT. The full variable domain, its missing parts supplied by reference TRBV25-1 and TRBJ1-6, is EADIYQTPRYLVIGTGKKITLECSQTMGHDKMYWYQQDPGMELHLIHYSYGVNSTEKGDLSSESTVSRIRTEHFPLTLESARPSHTSQYLCASRRLENSPLHFGNGTRLTVT.